Following are 28 T cell receptor beta chains from one sample sequenced in a study of vaccination effects on CD4 cells after COVID-19. Method: immunoSEQ multiplex PCR; TCRdb's copy keeps in-frame clones and lacks some. In the table there are tens of thousands of clones, around 85% of which are singletons. After roughly eleven days in culture, the CD4+ T cells were isolated. Vaccination of participants consisted of two doses of either the BNT162b2 or mRNA-1273 vaccine. No antigens are known for them. The material was CD4+ T cells from PBMCs cultured without peptide, obtained after COVID-19 vaccination. The origin of the receptors is a human donor who received a COVID-19 vaccine.

The chain joins TRBV19 to TRBJ1-2; D unclear. Germline CDR1 reads LNHDA; CDR2 reads SQIVND (reference sequence). The length of the CDR3 is 15 residues. Trimming stripped 1 base from V and 2 bases from J, with 11 bases between. The CDR3 bases are TGTGCCAGTAGTATAGCCCCCCACGGGAACTATGGCTACACCTTC. Its protein is CASSIAPHGNYGYTF.

This clone has more than one count but fewer than ten. The chain employs TRBV12-3 or TRBV12-4 and TRBJ2-4; D is undetermined. The CDR3 runs to 12 residues. The V end lost 6 bases, the J end lost 8 bases, and 11 bases lay between the germline ends. In nucleotides, the CDR3 is TGTGCCAGCAGGTACGATGGAGACATTCAGTACTTC. Amino acids: CASRYDGDIQYF.

The V gene is TRBV5-1, the J gene TRBJ1-6, with D perhaps matching TRBD1 (5 bases). V shed 2 bases and J shed 5 bases, with 14 bases lying between them. The CDR3 runs to 16 residues. Per germline, CDR1 SGHRS and CDR2 YFSETQ. DNA of the CDR3: TGCGCCAGCAGCTTAGGGAGGAGGGACGATAATTCACCCCTCCACTTT. It codes for CASSLGRRDDNSPLHF.

This rearrangement joins TRBV5-1 to TRBJ1-1; TRBD1 is a possible D gene (5 bases). V lost 1 base to trimming and J lost 4 bases, with 11 bases between them. In germline, CDR1 is SGHRS, CDR2 YFSETQ. The CDR3 spans 14 residues. CDR3 sequence: CASSLRERGTEAFF. The CDR3 DNA follows: TGCGCCAGCAGCTTGCGGGAGAGGGGCACTGAAGCTTTCTTT.

The V gene is TRBV7-2, the J gene TRBJ2-3; D not certain. Trimming removed 1 base from V and 1 base from J, with 9 bases in between. Germline values: CDR1 SGHTA, CDR2 FQGNSA. This CDR3 spans 15 amino acids. The CDR3 protein is CASSLDTGGTDTQYF. CDR3 sequence (DNA): TGTGCCAGCAGCTTAGATACCGGCGGCACAGATACGCAGTATTTT.

The chain recombines TRBV11-1 with TRBJ2-7, with a weak D call TRBD1 (5 bases). The CDR3 loop spans 13 amino acids. Trimming removed 4 bases at V and 4 bases at J, with 11 bases between. The V gene's germline CDR1 is SGHAT and CDR2 FQDESV (reference sequence). The CDR3 bases are TGTGCCAGCAGCTATTCTCCAGGGTACGAGCAGTACGTC. Translating it yields CASSYSPGYEQYV.

The V call is TRBV30, the J call TRBJ2-1; D possibly corresponds to TRBD1 (6 bases). With 2 bases removed from V and 16 bases from J, the gap between germline ends came to 21 bases. Germline V gives CDR1 GTSNPN, CDR2 SVGIG (reference sequence). The CDR3 is 13 amino acids. The DNA for the CDR3 is TGTGCCTGGAGTTATCAGGGGAACGGCCAACATTTCTTC. This codes for CAWSYQGNGQHFF.

The chain joins TRBV19 to TRBJ1-5; D is ambiguous. Germline V gives CDR1 LNHDA, CDR2 SQIVND (reference sequence). The V end was cut by 5 bases, the J end by 0 bases, with 14 bases between. The CDR3 is 16 residues long. The CDR3: CASSSRGGYSNQPQHF. The CDR3 DNA is TGTGCCAGTAGTTCCCGCGGAGGGTATAGCAATCAGCCCCAGCATTTT.

V usage is TRBV12-3 or TRBV12-4 and J usage is TRBJ1-2, with D unresolved. The CDR3 contains 12 residues. V shed 3 bases and J shed 4 bases, with 6 bases lying between them. CDR3 nucleotides: TGTGCCAGCAGTTTTAACACCTATGGCTACACCTTC. Its translation is CASSFNTYGYTF.

The chain is built from TRBV28 and TRBJ1-1; D is ambiguous. CDR3 length: 16 amino acids. Deletions cut 10 bases from V and 0 bases from J, with 21 bases between. Looked up from germline, CDR1 is MDHEN and CDR2 is SYDVKM. CDR3 region: CATDPRGEQMNTEAFF. In nucleotides, the CDR3 is TGTGCCACCGACCCCCGTGGAGAACAAATGAACACTGAAGCTTTCTTT.

The chain couples TRBV5-1 to TRBJ1-1; 7 nucleotides line up with TRBD1. Germline assignment: CDR1 SGHRS and CDR2 YFSETQ. The trim removed 0 bases at V and 0 bases at J, leaving 2 bases unmatched. The CDR3 length is 15 residues. The CDR3 sequence is CASSLGQGVNTEAFF. The CDR3 bases are TGCGCCAGCAGCTTGGGTCAGGGGGTGAACACTGAAGCTTTCTTT. The full variable domain, rest sourced from reference TRBV5-1 and TRBJ1-1, is KAGVTQTPRYLIKTRGQQVTLSCSPISGHRSVSWYQQTPGQGLQFLFEYFSETQRNKGNFPGRFSGRQFSNSRSEMNVSTLELGDSALYLCASSLGQGVNTEAFFGQGTRLTVV.

A few counts support this clone. This chain connects TRBV10-1 to TRBJ2-2, with 10 bases matching TRBD1. The V gene end was trimmed by 6 bases and the J gene end by 3 bases; junction bases not matched to a gene: 1. Germline V gene lookup returns CDR1 WNHNN and CDR2 SYGVQD (reference sequence). CDR3 size: 14 residues. CDR3 in amino acids: CASSGTGDTGELFF. The CDR3 region has the DNA TGCGCCAGCAGCGGGACAGGGGACACCGGGGAGCTGTTTTTT.

J is TRBJ1-3 and V is TRBV6-5; TRBD1 matches 7 bases. CDR3 size: 14 residues. Germline V gene lookup returns CDR1 MNHEY and CDR2 SVGAGI. J lost 0 bases, V lost 7 bases, and 3 bases had no gene match. Written as DNA, the CDR3 is TGTGCCAGCACTGGGACAGCCTCTGGAAACACCATATATTTT. Its protein product is CASTGTASGNTIYF.

The chain couples TRBV5-3 to TRBJ1-2; the D is unclear. TRBV5-3 qualifies as an ORF whose function is uncertain. Trimming cost V 0 bases and J 1 base, with 10 bases left between them. The CDR3 totals 15 residues. The CDR3 nucleotides are TGTGCCAGAAGCTTGGAAGAGGTTCTTAACTATGGCTACACCTTC. It encodes CARSLEEVLNYGYTF.

This rearrangement joins TRBV24-1 to TRBJ2-3; possible D gene TRBD1, 6 bases. The germline CDR1 and CDR2 sequences are KGHDR and SFDVKD. The ends were cut back, 3 bases at V and 7 bases at J, with 10 bases in the middle. This CDR3 has 13 residues. The CDR3 is CATSDTGMYTQYF. Here the CDR3 DNA reads TGTGCCACCAGTGATACAGGGATGTATACGCAGTATTTT.

The chain employs TRBV7-2 and TRBJ1-6; no clear D gene. Trimming left V 5 bases short and J 7 bases short, with 9 bases between. CDR1 is SGHTA and CDR2 is FQGNSA in the germline V gene. The CDR3 runs 13 residues. The CDR3 coding sequence is TGTGCCAGCAGCCCAGCGGTGAATTCACCCCTCCACTTT. This encodes CASSPAVNSPLHF. Variable domain in full (rest from reference TRBV7-2 and TRBJ1-6): GAGVSQSPSNKVTEKGKDVELRCDPISGHTALYWYRQSLGQGLEFLIYFQGNSAPDKSGLPSDRFSAERTGGSVSTLTIQRTQQEDSAVYLCASSPAVNSPLHFGNGTRLTVT.

This clone has a handful of counts. This chain connects TRBV6-6 to TRBJ1-5, with D possibly TRBD1 on 6 matching bases. V was trimmed by 5 bases and J by 7 bases, leaving 15 bases between them. The germline CDR1 and CDR2 sequences are MNHNY and SVGAGI (reference sequence). CDR3 length: 14 amino acids. CDR3: CASSREGGVQPQHF. The CDR3 DNA is TGTGCCAGCAGTCGCGAGGGGGGGGTGCAGCCCCAGCATTTT.

This chain links TRBV24-1 with TRBJ2-1; possibly TRBD1 for D (7 bases). Trimming cost V 4 bases and J 0 bases, with 12 bases left between them. This CDR3 spans 16 amino acids. Germline values: CDR1 KGHDR, CDR2 SFDVKD. The CDR3 DNA is TGTGCCACCAGTGAGCGGGACAGAAGCTCCTACAATGAGCAGTTCTTC. It translates to CATSERDRSSYNEQFF.

This clone appeared a single time. This sequence joins TRBV5-5 and TRBJ2-3; 14 bases agree with TRBD2. This CDR3 is 17 amino acids long. After removal of 3 bases from V and 1 base from J, the junction contained 4 bases not matched to a gene. The V gene's germline CDR1 is SGHKS and CDR2 YYEKEE (reference sequence). The CDR3 loop is CASSWGLAGAGTDTQYF. The CDR3 DNA reads as TGTGCCAGCAGCTGGGGACTAGCGGGAGCGGGCACAGATACGCAGTATTTT. Using reference TRBV5-5 and TRBJ2-3 for the parts outside the CDR3, the full variable domain is DAGVTQSPTHLIKTRGQQVTLRCSPISGHKSVSWYQQVLGQGPQFIFQYYEKEERGRGNFPDRFSARQFPNYSSELNVNALLLGDSALYLCASSWGLAGAGTDTQYFGPGTRLTVL.

In its sample, this clone was seen once. The chain uses TRBV10-3 and TRBJ1-2, with D possibly TRBD1 on 5 matching bases. Germline assignment: CDR1 ENHRY and CDR2 SYGVKD. CDR3 size: 14 residues. Between the trimmed V and J ends, which lost 0 bases and 7 bases, there was a span of 12 bases. The CDR3 DNA is TGTGCCATCAGTGAGTCTGGGGGGGATGGTGGCTACACCTTC. Encoded protein: CAISESGGDGGYTF.

The chain links TRBV19 to TRBJ1-2, with D unclear. Trimming shortened V by 1 base and J by 4 bases, and 13 bases separated the two germline ends. The CDR3 is made up of 15 amino acids. Germline CDR1 reads LNHDA; CDR2 reads SQIVND (reference sequence). The DNA for the CDR3 is TGTGCCAGTAGTATAGCGCGGGGATTAAGCTATGGCTACACCTTC. This codes for CASSIARGLSYGYTF.

DNA for the CDR3: TGTGCCAGCAGTGATATGGGGCATAACACCGGGGAGCTGTTTTTT. Amino acid sequence: CASSDMGHNTGELFF. This rearrangement joins TRBV25-1 to TRBJ2-2; perhaps TRBD1 as D (5 bases). The CDR3 has 15 amino acids. Germline CDR1 MGHDK, CDR2 SYGVNS. Deletions cut 3 bases from V and 2 bases from J, with 10 bases between.

CDR3 region: CASRDNEQFF. The CDR3 nucleotides read TGTGCCAGCAGAGATAATGAGCAGTTCTTC. The V and J genes are TRBV2 and TRBJ2-1; D gene uncertain. Per the germline V gene, CDR1 is SNHLY and CDR2 is FYNNEI. CDR3 length: 10 residues. Trimming pared 6 bases from V and 7 bases from J, leaving 4 bases between. The full variable domain, its missing parts supplied by reference TRBV2 and TRBJ2-1, is EPEVTQTPSHQVTQMGQEVILRCVPISNHLYFYWYRQILGQKVEFLVSFYNNEISEKSEIFDDQFSVERPDGSNFTLKIRSTKLEDSAMYFCASRDNEQFFGPGTRLTVL.

The chain is built from TRBV9 and TRBJ1-1; D not certain. Germline lookup yields CDR1 SGDLS and CDR2 YYNGEE. V lost 0 bases and J lost 2, with 8 bases in between. This CDR3 has 14 amino acids. DNA for the CDR3: TGTGCCAGCAGCGTAGCAGCAGGAAACACTGAAGCTTTCTTT. Its translation: CASSVAAGNTEAFF.

The DNA for the CDR3 is TGCAGCGTTGAAGATCAGCCGAATGAGCAGTTCTTC. Its translation is CSVEDQPNEQFF. The chain uses TRBV29-1 and TRBJ2-1; unclear D gene. The V gene lost 0 bases and the J gene lost 7 bases, with 7 bases spanning the gap. Germline loops: CDR1 SQVTM, CDR2 ANQGSEA. The CDR3 has 12 amino acids.

In this sample, this clone turned up a few times. This rearrangement joins TRBV2 to TRBJ2-1; D not certain. The CDR3 is 11 amino acids. Trimming removed 3 bases at V and 9 bases at J, with 6 bases between. Germline V gene sequence: CDR1 SNHLY, CDR2 FYNNEI. CDR3: CASSELLEQFF. For the CDR3, the DNA is TGTGCCAGCAGTGAGCTTCTTGAGCAGTTCTTC.

The chain links TRBV7-2 to TRBJ2-7; 7 bases align to TRBD2. Unmatched junction bases numbered 1, after V lost 0 bases and J lost 5 bases. The CDR3 extends over 13 amino acids. Germline assignment: CDR1 SGHTA and CDR2 FQGNSA. As DNA, the CDR3 is TGTGCCAGCAGCTTAGCTCTAGCGGACGAGCAGTACGTC. Protein: CASSLALADEQYV.

The V and J genes are TRBV6-1 and TRBJ2-7; 7 bases map to TRBD1. CDR3 length equals 12 residues. Looked up from germline, CDR1 is MNHNS and CDR2 is SASEGT. V lost 3 bases and J lost 10; bases outside the gene matches: 6. This chain's CDR3 is CASSEGQLIQYV. The CDR3 DNA reads TGTGCCAGCAGTGAGGGACAGTTAATCCAGTACGTC.